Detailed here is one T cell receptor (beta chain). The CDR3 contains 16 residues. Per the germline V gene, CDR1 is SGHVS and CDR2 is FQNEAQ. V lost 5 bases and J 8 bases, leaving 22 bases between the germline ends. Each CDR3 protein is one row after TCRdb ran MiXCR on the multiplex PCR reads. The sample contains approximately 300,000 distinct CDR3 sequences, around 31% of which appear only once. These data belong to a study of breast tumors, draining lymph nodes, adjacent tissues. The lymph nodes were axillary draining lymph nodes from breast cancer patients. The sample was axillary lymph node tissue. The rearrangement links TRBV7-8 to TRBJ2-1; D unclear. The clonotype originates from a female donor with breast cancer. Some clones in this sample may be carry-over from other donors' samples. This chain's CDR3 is CASSLTSGGRSYEQFF. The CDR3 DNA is TGTGCCAGCAGCCTTACCTCCGGTGGAAGGAGCTATGAGCAGTTCTTC.